This is a list of T cell receptor beta chains from one sample in a study of identical twins. TCRdb called the 5' RACE reads again in MiXCR, with one record for every CDR3 protein. Of about 240,000 distinct CDR3 sequences listed, roughly 7.5% are singletons. These data were also reused for a study on yellow fever vaccine responses in identical twins.

The sequenced material came from CD8+ T cells sorted from blood. The receptor source for this set is a woman aged 18 to 35 in good health. The CDR3 runs from the conserved cysteine through the conserved F or W. The D gene is left open where the match is weak. Not every row has a clone size; where given, it reads once, few, many or a size class.

clone_size,d_call,v_call,j_call,cdr3_aa,cdr3_nt
few,TRBD2,TRBV15,TRBJ2-1,CATSRDWPLAGPGNEQFF,TGTGCCACCAGCAGAGATTGGCCCCTAGCGGGGCCGGGCAATGAGCAGTTCTTC
few,-,TRBV9,TRBJ2-5,CASSASEETQYF,TGTGCCAGCAGCGCGTCAGAAGAGACCCAGTACTTC
many,-,TRBV5-1,TRBJ2-1,CASTGSSTGNEQFF,TGCGCCAGTACCGGGTCTAGTACAGGCAATGAGCAGTTCTTC
few,-,TRBV21-1,TRBJ1-6,CASSIRDRESSPLHF,TGTGCCAGCAGCATTAGGGACAGGGAGAGTTCACCCCTCCACTTT
-,TRBD1,TRBV13,TRBJ2-1,CASSEGQPYNEQFF,TGTGCCAGCAGTGAGGGACAGCCATACAATGAGCAGTTCTTC
few,TRBD1,TRBV12-3/TRBV12-4,TRBJ1-2,CASSGKDRRGDGYTF,TGTGCCAGCAGCGGAAAGGACAGGAGGGGAGACGGCTACACCTTC
-,TRBD1,TRBV28,TRBJ2-7,CASSSRTGDQYHSYEQYF,TGTGCCAGCAGTTCACGGACAGGTGACCAATATCACTCCTACGAGCAGTACTTC
-,-,TRBV10-3,TRBJ2-2,CAIRGSTAGRPGELFF,TGTGCCATCAGGGGCAGCACCGCAGGGCGTCCCGGGGAGCTGTTTTTT
many,TRBD1,TRBV3-1,TRBJ2-7,CASSSGTGGYEQYF,TGTGCCAGCAGCTCCGGGACAGGGGGCTACGAGCAGTACTTC
-,-,TRBV11-2,TRBJ2-1,CASSPRSLRGAYNEQFF,TGTGCCAGCAGCCCGCGGTCGTTGAGGGGCGCTTACAATGAGCAGTTCTTC
-,-,TRBV12-3/TRBV12-4,TRBJ1-2,CASSPGSGYTF,TGTGCCAGCAGTCCAGGGTCCGGCTACACCTTC
-,-,TRBV9,TRBJ2-7,CASSEGGTPSYEQYF,TGTGCCAGCAGCGAAGGGGGGACCCCCTCCTACGAGCAGTACTTC
few,TRBD2,TRBV20-1,TRBJ2-5,CSARDSDRLAGGGQETQYF,TGCAGTGCTAGAGATTCGGATCGACTAGCGGGAGGCGGCCAAGAGACCCAGTACTTC
few,TRBD1,TRBV6-1,TRBJ1-6,CASSETRQGSAPLHF,TGTGCCAGCAGTGAAACTCGACAGGGCAGTGCACCCCTCCACTTT
-,-,TRBV6-6,TRBJ1-5,CASRALSNQPQHF,TGTGCCAGCAGGGCTTTGAGCAATCAGCCCCAGCATTTT
few,-,TRBV28,TRBJ2-5,CATSWLGLETQYF,TGTGCCACCTCCTGGTTGGGTTTGGAGACCCAGTACTTC
many,-,TRBV5-1,TRBJ2-7,CASSFRSSYEQYF,TGCGCCAGCAGCTTTCGCAGCTCCTACGAGCAGTACTTC
-,-,TRBV5-1,TRBJ2-3,CASGGPTDTQYF,TGCGCCAGCGGGGGACCCACAGATACGCAGTATTTT
few,-,TRBV28,TRBJ2-2,CASSFQASTGELFF,TGTGCCAGCAGTTTCCAGGCCTCCACCGGGGAGCTGTTTTTT
-,TRBD1,TRBV12-3/TRBV12-4,TRBJ2-2,CASSGGQGQYGELFF,TGTGCCAGCAGTGGGGGACAGGGTCAGTACGGGGAGCTGTTTTTT
few,-,TRBV10-2,TRBJ1-2,CASSEAGPADGYTF,TGCGCCAGCAGTGAGGCCGGACCCGCCGACGGCTACACCTTC
few,TRBD1,TRBV19,TRBJ2-7,CASTAGTGPYEQYF,TGTGCCAGTACCGCCGGGACAGGGCCCTACGAGCAGTACTTC
-,TRBD1,TRBV28,TRBJ1-5,CASVGWTGQHF,TGTGCCAGCGTCGGGTGGACAGGGCAGCATTTT
-,-,TRBV20-1,TRBJ2-1,CSARDSGDGRNEQFF,TGCAGTGCTAGAGACTCGGGAGATGGACGGAATGAGCAGTTCTTC
-,TRBD2,TRBV28,TRBJ2-5,CASKEQAGGLETQYF,TGTGCCAGCAAAGAGCAAGCGGGGGGGTTGGAGACCCAGTACTTC
-,-,TRBV4-2,TRBJ2-5,CASSQDRIPQYQETQYF,TGTGCCAGCAGCCAAGATCGCATCCCCCAGTACCAAGAGACCCAGTACTTC
-,-,TRBV10-3,TRBJ2-5,CAISESDGSTQYF,TGTGCCATCAGTGAGTCTGACGGTTCAACCCAGTACTTC
-,-,TRBV27,TRBJ2-7,CASSFSRRSYEQYF,TGTGCCAGCAGTTTCTCCCGGCGGAGCTACGAGCAGTACTTC
-,-,TRBV7-9,TRBJ1-1,CASILMIGGAGNTEAFF,TGTGCCAGCATCTTGATGATCGGGGGGGCGGGGAACACTGAAGCTTTCTTT
few,-,TRBV23-1,TRBJ2-3,CASSQTPGPKSSTDTQYF,TGCGCCAGCAGTCAAACCCCAGGACCAAAAAGTTCCACAGATACGCAGTATTTT
many,-,TRBV6-6,TRBJ2-3,CASSYLTDTQYF,TGTGCCAGCAGTTACCTCACAGATACGCAGTATTTT
few,-,TRBV11-2,TRBJ1-1,CASSPTREEAFF,TGTGCCAGCAGCCCCACACGGGAAGAAGCTTTCTTT
-,TRBD2,TRBV6-1,TRBJ2-7,CASSDAWREGSEQYF,TGTGCCAGCAGCGATGCCTGGCGGGAGGGTAGCGAGCAGTACTTC
many,-,TRBV24-1,TRBJ2-2,CATSDLRGTGELFF,TGTGCCACCAGTGATTTAAGGGGAACCGGGGAGCTGTTTTTT
-,TRBD2,TRBV7-2,TRBJ2-5,CASSLGLAGVETQYF,TGTGCCAGCAGCCTTGGACTAGCGGGAGTGGAGACCCAGTACTTC
many,-,TRBV15,TRBJ1-3,CATSRDGPAGNTIYF,TGTGCCACCAGCAGAGATGGGCCTGCTGGAAACACCATATATTTT
many,-,TRBV20-1,TRBJ2-3,CSASNGDLTDTQYF,TGCAGTGCTAGTAACGGGGATCTTACAGATACGCAGTATTTT